The 8 T cell receptor beta chains below come from one sample, sequenced in a study of blood T cell repertoires in COVID-19. Assay: immunoSEQ multiplex PCR; the TCRdb copy retains only in-frame clones and omits some. Of fewer than 450,000 clones in the sample, about 91% are singletons; the top ten hold 10% to 15%. The specimen sequenced was peripheral blood. Source of these receptors: a woman aged 45-59 years with COVID-19, enrolled during active disease.

J is TRBJ1-5 and V is TRBV12-5, with 10 bases fitting TRBD1. Germline V gene data show CDR1 as LGHNT and CDR2 as FRNRAP. Trimming took 6 bases from V and 2 from J; bases not matched to a gene: 7. The CDR3 is made up of 16 amino acids. As DNA, the CDR3 is TGTGCTAGTGGGTTAACCGGGACAGGGGGCAATCAGCCCCAGCATTTT. Translating gives CASGLTGTGGNQPQHF.

This clone turned up a few times. The chain has TRBV7-8 and TRBJ1-1; the D gene is possibly TRBD1 (5 bases). Germline CDR1 SGHVS, CDR2 FQNEAQ. V shed 5 bases and J shed 1 base, with 11 bases lying between them. The CDR3 length is 14 residues. The CDR3 is CASSPMTENTEAFF. In DNA, the CDR3 is TGTGCCAGCAGCCCTATGACAGAGAACACTGAAGCTTTCTTT.

The CDR3 DNA reads TGTGCCAGCAGCTTGGGGACAGGAGGATCACCCCTCCACTTT. It specifies CASSLGTGGSPLHF. The V call is TRBV5-4, the J call TRBJ1-6; 7 bases align to TRBD1. From germline, CDR1 is SGHNT and CDR2 YYREEE (reference sequence). V lost 0 bases and J lost 10; bases outside the gene matches: 4. The CDR3 is 14 residues long. The full variable domain, its missing parts supplied by reference TRBV5-4 and TRBJ1-6, is ETGVTQSPTHLIKTRGQQVTLRCSSQSGHNTVSWYQQALGQGPQFIFQYYREEENGRGNFPPRFSGLQFPNYSSELNVNALELDDSALYLCASSLGTGGSPLHFGNGTRLTVT.

The rearrangement links TRBV24-1 to TRBJ2-2; D not certain. CDR3 length equals 17 residues. The V end was cut by 4 bases, the J end by 2 bases, with 16 bases between. Germline V gene data show CDR1 as KGHDR and CDR2 as SFDVKD. CDR3 region: CATSDPTSFANTGELFF. For the CDR3, the DNA is TGTGCCACCAGTGACCCGACTTCCTTCGCAAACACCGGGGAGCTGTTTTTT.

This clone was seen only once. The gene calls are TRBV5-1 and TRBJ1-1; the D is unclear. The V end lost 2 bases, the J end lost 2 bases, and 7 bases lay between the germline ends. Germline assignment: CDR1 SGHRS and CDR2 YFSETQ. CDR3 length equals 13 residues. The CDR3 region has the DNA TGCGCCAGCAGCTTTTCAGTTAACACTGAAGCTTTCTTT. Encoded protein: CASSFSVNTEAFF.

The rearrangement uses TRBV5-1 and TRBJ1-6; no definite D call. The germline V gene encodes CDR1 SGHRS and CDR2 YFSETQ. Trimming shortened V by 0 bases and J by 10 bases, and 11 bases separated the two germline ends. The CDR3 extends over 14 amino acids. The CDR3 region is CASSLAGSPSPLHF. CDR3 coding DNA: TGCGCCAGCAGCTTGGCAGGTAGTCCCTCACCCCTCCACTTT.

The chain employs TRBV4-2 and TRBJ1-6; 7 bases are a match to TRBD1. With V trimmed by 2 bases and J by 9 bases, 7 bases remained unmatched. CDR1 and CDR2 from the germline V gene are LGHNA and YNFKEQ. The CDR3 sequence is 15 residues long. CDR3 residues: CASSQPSQGGSPLHF. CDR3 nucleotide sequence: TGTGCCAGCAGCCAACCCTCCCAGGGGGGTTCACCCCTCCACTTT.

The genes are TRBV5-1 and TRBJ2-3; 9 bases are shared with TRBD2. The CDR3 length is 16 residues. The germline gives CDR1 SGHRS, CDR2 YFSETQ. Trimming took 0 bases from V and 3 from J; bases not matched to a gene: 5. The CDR3 spells CASSLGSAGGTDTQYF. The CDR3 DNA follows: TGCGCCAGCAGCTTGGGATCGGCGGGGGGGACAGATACGCAGTATTTT. Together with reference TRBV5-1 and TRBJ2-3, the CDR3 gives the full variable domain: KAGVTQTPRYLIKTRGQQVTLSCSPISGHRSVSWYQQTPGQGLQFLFEYFSETQRNKGNFPGRFSGRQFSNSRSEMNVSTLELGDSALYLCASSLGSAGGTDTQYFGPGTRLTVL.